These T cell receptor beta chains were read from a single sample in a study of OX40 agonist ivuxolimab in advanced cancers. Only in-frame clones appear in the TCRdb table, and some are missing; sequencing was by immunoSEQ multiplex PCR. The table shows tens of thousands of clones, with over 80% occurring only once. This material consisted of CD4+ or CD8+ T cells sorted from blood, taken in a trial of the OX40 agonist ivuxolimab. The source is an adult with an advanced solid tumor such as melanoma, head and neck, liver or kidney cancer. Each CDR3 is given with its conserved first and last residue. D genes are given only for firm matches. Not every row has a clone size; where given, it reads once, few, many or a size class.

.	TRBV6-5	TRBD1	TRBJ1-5	TGTGCCAGCAGACCCGGGACAGGGGTCCGTCAGCCCCAGCATTTT	CASRPGTGVRQPQHF
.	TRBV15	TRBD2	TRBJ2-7	TGTGCCACCAGCGAAAAGCGGGAGGGCCGGTACGAGCAGTACTTC	CATSEKREGRYEQYF
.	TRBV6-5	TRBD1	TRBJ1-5	TGTGCCAGCAGCCTGGACAGGGCTAATCAGCCCCAGCATTTT	CASSLDRANQPQHF
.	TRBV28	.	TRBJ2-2	TGTGCCAGCAGTTTCACGGCCGGGGAGCTGTTTTTT	CASSFTAGELFF
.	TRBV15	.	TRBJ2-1	TGTGCCACCAGCAGAGCAGACGGAAATGAGCAGTTCTTC	CATSRADGNEQFF
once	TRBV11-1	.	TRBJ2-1	TGTGCCAGCAGCTTAAGGAGGTTAGGCCCATTCAATGAGCAGTTCTTC	CASSLRRLGPFNEQFF
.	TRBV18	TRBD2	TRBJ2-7	TGTGCCAGCTCACCATCTAGGACTAGCGGGAGATTCTACGAGCAGTACTTC	CASSPSRTSGRFYEQYF
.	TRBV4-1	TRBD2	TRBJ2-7	TGCGCCAGCAGCCAGGCTAGCGGGAGCTACGAGCAGTACTTC	CASSQASGSYEQYF
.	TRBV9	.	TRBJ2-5	TGTGCCAGCAGCGTATCCGGGACACCGAAAGAGACCCAGTACTTC	CASSVSGTPKETQYF
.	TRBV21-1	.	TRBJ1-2	TGTGCCAGCAGCAAATCCTGGGGAGCTAACTATGGCTACACCTTC	CASSKSWGANYGYTF
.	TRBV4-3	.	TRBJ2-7	TGCGCCAGCAGCCAAGTTAGGCGGGGAACATACGAGCAGTACTTC	CASSQVRRGTYEQYF
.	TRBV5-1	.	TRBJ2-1	TGCGCCAGCAGCTTGGGGAGGGAGGAGTTCTTC	CASSLGREEFF
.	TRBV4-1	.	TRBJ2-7	TGCGCCAGCAGCCAAGATACCGGAACCTACGAGCAGTACTTC	CASSQDTGTYEQYF
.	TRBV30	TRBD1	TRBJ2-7	TGTGCCTGGAGGGAATACCCCGGGACAGGACCCTACGAGCAGTACTTC	CAWREYPGTGPYEQYF
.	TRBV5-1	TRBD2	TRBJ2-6	TGCGCCAGCAGCGAGAGGGGACTAGCGGAGGTCTCTGGGGCCAACGTCCTGACTTTC	CASSERGLAEVSGANVLTF
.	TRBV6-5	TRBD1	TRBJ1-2	TGTGCCAGCAGTTACTCTCCATTCCCAGGGGGCGAAGGCTACACCTTC	CASSYSPFPGGEGYTF
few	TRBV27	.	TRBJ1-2	TGTGCCAGCAGTCCTACGACGGTCAACTATGGCTACACCTTC	CASSPTTVNYGYTF
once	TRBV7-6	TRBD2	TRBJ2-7	TGTGCCAGCAGCTTAACTAGCGGGAGTGGGCCCTCCTACGAGCAGTACTTC	CASSLTSGSGPSYEQYF
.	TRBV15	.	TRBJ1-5	TGTGCCACCAGCAGAGATCGGGGGCATCAGCCCCAGCATTTT	CATSRDRGHQPQHF
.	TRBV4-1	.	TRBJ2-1	TGCGCCAGCAGTGATCGGGTCGGCTACAATGAGCAGTTCTTC	CASSDRVGYNEQFF
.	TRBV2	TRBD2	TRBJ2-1	TGTGCCAGCAGTCCTAGCGGGAGAACCAATGAGCAGTTCTTC	CASSPSGRTNEQFF
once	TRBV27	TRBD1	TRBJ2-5	TGTGCCAGCAGTCCCCATCGGACAGGACAAGAGACCCAGTACTTC	CASSPHRTGQETQYF
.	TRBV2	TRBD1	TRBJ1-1	TGTGCCAGCAGGGGGACAGGGAACACTGAAGCTTTCTTT	CASRGTGNTEAFF
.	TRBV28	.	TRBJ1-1	TGTGCCAGCAGTTTTAACCCTTCCTCCCCTGTGAACACTGAAGCTTTCTTT	CASSFNPSSPVNTEAFF
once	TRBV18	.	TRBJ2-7	TGTGCCAGCTCACCGCGGGACAGACCCTACGAGCAGTACTTC	CASSPRDRPYEQYF
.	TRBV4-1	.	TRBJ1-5	TGCGCCAGCAGCCAAGGGCAGGGTGGCAATCAGCCCCAGCATTTT	CASSQGQGGNQPQHF
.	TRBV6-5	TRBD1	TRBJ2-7	TGTGCCAGCAGTCCCGGGACAGGTTCCTACGAGCAGTACTTC	CASSPGTGSYEQYF
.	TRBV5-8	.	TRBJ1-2	TGTGCCAGCAGCTTGGACATTCAGATCTATGGCTACACCTTC	CASSLDIQIYGYTF
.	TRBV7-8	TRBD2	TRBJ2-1	TGTGCCAGCAGCTCTGGGACTAGCGGGATATACAATGAGCAGTTCTTC	CASSSGTSGIYNEQFF
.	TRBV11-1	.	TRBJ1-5	TGTGCCAGCAGCCCGGACCCGTGGGGAAATCAGCCCCAGCATTTT	CASSPDPWGNQPQHF
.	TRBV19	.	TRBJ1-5	TGTGCCAGTAGTACGGACCCACGGGATCGCAATCAGCCCCAGCATTTT	CASSTDPRDRNQPQHF
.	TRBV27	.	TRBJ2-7	TGTGCCAGCAGTACCCCGGGCGAGCAGTACTTC	CASSTPGEQYF
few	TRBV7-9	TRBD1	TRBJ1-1	TGCGCCAGCAGCGAAAGGACAGGGGGCTTCACTGAAGCTTTCTTT	CASSERTGGFTEAFF
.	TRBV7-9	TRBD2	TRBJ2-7	TGTGCCAGCAGCGGCACTAGCGGGAGGCCCCACGAGCAGTACTTC	CASSGTSGRPHEQYF
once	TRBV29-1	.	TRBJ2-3	TGCAGCGTTGCCCTGTACACAGATACGCAGTATTTT	CSVALYTDTQYF